This T cell receptor (beta chain) was observed in a study of T cell changes during pregnancy in multiple sclerosis. Trimming shortened V by 5 bases and J by 1 base, and 11 bases separated the two germline ends. The CDR3 is 15 residues long. Germline lookup yields CDR1 MNHNS and CDR2 SASEGT. Assay used: immunoSEQ multiplex PCR; TCRdb lists only in-frame clones, some missing. The profile covers under 110,000 clones, with under 95% appearing a single time and around 1.5% taken by the ten largest. The sequence was collected from a female donor with multiple sclerosis, enrolled in a pregnancy study. This chain joins TRBV6-1 and TRBJ2-2; a weak D match, TRBD1 (6 bases). The sample consisted of peripheral blood, taken after pregnancy. The CDR3 DNA follows: TGTGCCAGCAGTTCTGAGGGACAGAACACCGGGGAGCTGTTTTTT. This encodes CASSSEGQNTGELFF.